This TCR beta chain was identified during a study of OX40 agonist ivuxolimab in advanced cancers. Study summary: Patients got intravenous ivuxolimab at 0.01 to 10 mg/kg every 2 weeks.

The assay was immunoSEQ multiplex PCR, and TCRdb's table has in-frame clones only and misses some. The sample records 15,000 or so clones, 80% being singletons. V was shortened by 7 bases and J by 6 bases, with 6 bases between the two germline ends. The CDR3 runs to 10 residues. The germline gives CDR1 LNHDA, CDR2 SQIVND (reference sequence). This sequence originates from an adult with an advanced solid tumor such as melanoma, head and neck, liver or kidney cancer. Sequenced material: CD4+ or CD8+ T cells sorted from blood, taken in a trial of the OX40 agonist ivuxolimab. The chain links TRBV19 to TRBJ1-2; D remains ambiguous. The CDR3 region has the DNA TGTGCCAGTAAGCAGAATGGCTACACCTTC. Its translation: CASKQNGYTF.